A single TCR beta chain is shown here with its context. The germline CDR1 and CDR2 sequences are SGHVS and FNYEAQ. The CDR3 totals 15 residues. Trimming left V 1 base short and J 5 bases short, with 14 bases between. The source of the sample is a study of blood T cell repertoires in COVID-19. Clones were sequenced by immunoSEQ multiplex PCR, and TCRdb holds only the in-frame ones, with some missing. Of approximately 110,000 clones in the sample, around 74% were seen once. The sequenced sample was peripheral blood. V gene TRBV7-6 combines with J gene TRBJ2-5; D ambiguous. The receptor was derived from a man of 80 years or more with COVID-19, enrolled during active disease. In DNA form, the CDR3 reads TGTGCCAGCAGCTTAGGCGGCAGCCCCCGGGAGACCCAGTACTTC. It specifies CASSLGGSPRETQYF.